This T cell receptor (beta chain) originates from a study of blood T cell repertoires in COVID-19 (dated by TCRdb to the early 2020s). In the study overall: The collaborator samples originated in the United States, Italy and Spain and spanned the acute and convalescent phases of COVID-19. The repertoires were made available in a free public database intended to serve as a resource for research on the immune response to SARS-CoV-2. Nearly every sample came with metadata listing a de-identified subject ID, COVID-19 status, age in years and sex. Subjects who had been exposed to COVID-19, were actively infected with it, or had recovered from it provided the deeply sampled blood TCRbeta repertoires that made up the dataset. The prospective study material was composed of cDNA or gDNA derived from T cells, B-cell-depleted T cells, or PBMCs. Where available, HLA class I and class II types were taken from metadata supplied by the sample provider and were not determined by assay-based typing. Samples came from the ongoing ImmuneRACE study (first 160 participants) plus 1,254 subjects from 6 global collaborators.

Samples from volunteer blood donors who had recovered from COVID-19 were contributed by a second Seattle source. Collaborating institutions collected whole blood in K2EDTA tubes following their own protocols. For TCRbeta analysis, collaborator samples were shipped as frozen whole blood, as isolated PBMCs, or as DNA extracted from either sample type. What the research found in general, with its limitations: Clinical and demographic metadata were provided uncurated, with the amount varying by source and participant.

V is trimmed back by 6 bases and J by 4 bases, and the junction contains 3 bases that no gene match accounts for. CDR3 length: 13 amino acids, cysteine to phenylalanine. Here the CDR3 DNA is all that survives: 39 bases in frame from base 1. The germline V gene (reference sequence) gives CDR1 as SEHNR and CDR2 as FQNEAQ. As for this clone: The clone's antigen remains unknown. Per-nucleotide qualities are absent, and no much larger clonotype sits a single base away. Other nucleotide sequences in the sample specify the same CDR3.

TCRbeta CDR3 regions were amplified from genomic DNA by means of the immunoSEQ Assay, a bias-controlled multiplex PCR. The paper's processing steps were these. Within the assay, amplification of reference gene primers was used to estimate how many nucleated cells each sample contained. To quantify the absolute abundance of each unique TCRbeta CDR3 rearrangement, sequence reads were collapsed and filtered. Productive Simpson clonality was computed per sample as the square root of Simpson's diversity index over productive rearrangements. In TCRdb, the immuneACCESS table is reduced to in-frame sequences with V and J assigned. These tables do not hold every clone; where another copy was compared, an unresolved V gene accounts for under half, and the others remain unexplained. The V and J calls and clone size were taken over from that table, and D and trimming were inferred from the DNA. In this sample the table shows some 240,000 clones, around 80% of which occur a single time. The ten top clones hold roughly 1.4% of the sample.

The chain is made from TRBV7-9 and TRBJ2-3; 8 junctional bases match TRBD1. Sequenced: peripheral blood. This clonotype originated in a woman aged 40 to 50 who had recovered from COVID-19. Here the CDR3 is given as CASSSRGPDTQYF. Read as DNA, the sequence is TGTGCCAGCAGTAGCAGGGGGCCAGATACGCAGTATTTT.